This T cell receptor (beta chain) comes out of a study of Ad26.COV2.S vaccination and SARS-CoV-2 variants. General observations from the study: Vaccine recipients and placebo recipients showed similar non-spike TCR breadth. The study found higher spike-specific TCR breadth in vaccine than placebo recipients. Total T cell responses were possibly underestimated by TCR breadth and depth analyses.

Specified treatment: some 19 received Ad26.COV2.S at low or high dose, single or two shots; a few received placebo; per-sample allocation not given. Sampling occurred on day 63 after the first vaccine or placebo injection. In Boston, the donor was an adult between 18-55 years of age. Assay: immunoSEQ multiplex PCR; the TCRdb copy retains only in-frame clones and omits some. The sample lists approximately 400,000 clones; roughly 85% were seen once. Losses at the gene ends were 2 bases for V and 4 bases for J; bases not matched to a gene: 9. The germline V gene encodes CDR1 SNHLY and CDR2 FYNNEI. The CDR3 sequence is 18 residues long. Points on this clone: As yet, its antigen is unknown.

The receptor was isolated from a person aged 18-65 years who received the Ad26.COV2.S COVID-19 vaccine or a placebo. The sequencing used peripheral blood, collected in a trial of Ad26.COV2.S vaccine versus placebo. The rearrangement joins TRBV2 to TRBJ2-1, with 12 positions matching TRBD2. Written as DNA, the CDR3 is TGTGCCAGCAGTGAAAACCCCCCTAGCGGGGGGGCATACAATGAGCAGTTCTTC. This encodes CASSENPPSGGAYNEQFF.